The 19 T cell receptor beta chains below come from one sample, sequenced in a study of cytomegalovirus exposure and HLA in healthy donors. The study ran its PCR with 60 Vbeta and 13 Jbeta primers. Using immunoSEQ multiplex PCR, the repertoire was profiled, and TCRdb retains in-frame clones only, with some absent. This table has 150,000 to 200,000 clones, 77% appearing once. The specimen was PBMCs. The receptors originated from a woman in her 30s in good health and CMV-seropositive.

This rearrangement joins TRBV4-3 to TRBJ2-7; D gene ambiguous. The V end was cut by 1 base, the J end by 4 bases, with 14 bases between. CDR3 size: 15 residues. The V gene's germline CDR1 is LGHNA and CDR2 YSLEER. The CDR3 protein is CASSQAGDLIYEQYF. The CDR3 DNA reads TGCGCCAGCAGCCAAGCAGGTGACCTAATTTACGAGCAGTACTTC.

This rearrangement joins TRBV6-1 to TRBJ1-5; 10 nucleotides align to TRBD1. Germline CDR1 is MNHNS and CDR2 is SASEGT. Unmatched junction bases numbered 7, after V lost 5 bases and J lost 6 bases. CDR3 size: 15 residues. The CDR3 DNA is TGTGCCAGCAGTAGGGACAGGGGAGCGGCTCAGCCCCAGCATTTT. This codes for CASSRDRGAAQPQHF.

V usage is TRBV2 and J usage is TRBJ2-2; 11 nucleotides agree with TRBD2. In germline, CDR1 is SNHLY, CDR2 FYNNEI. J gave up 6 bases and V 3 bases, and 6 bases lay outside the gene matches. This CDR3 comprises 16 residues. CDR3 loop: CASSDTSGSRAGELFF. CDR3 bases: TGTGCCAGCAGTGATACTAGCGGGAGTAGAGCCGGGGAGCTGTTTTTT.

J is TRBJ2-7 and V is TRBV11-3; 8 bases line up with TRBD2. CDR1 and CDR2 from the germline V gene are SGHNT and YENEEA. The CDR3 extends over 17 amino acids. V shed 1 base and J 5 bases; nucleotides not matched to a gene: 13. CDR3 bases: TGTGCCAGCAGCTTAGTAGGGACCAGCGGGAGTAGCAACGAGCAGTACTTC. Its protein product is CASSLVGTSGSSNEQYF.

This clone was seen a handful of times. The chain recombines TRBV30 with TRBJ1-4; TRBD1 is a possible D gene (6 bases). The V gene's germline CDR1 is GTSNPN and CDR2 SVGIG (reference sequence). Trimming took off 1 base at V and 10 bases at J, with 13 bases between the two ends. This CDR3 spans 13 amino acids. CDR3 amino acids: CAWSGTGKGKLFF. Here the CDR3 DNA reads TGTGCCTGGAGTGGAACAGGGAAGGGAAAACTGTTTTTT.

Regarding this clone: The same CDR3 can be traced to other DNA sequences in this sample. CDR3 loop: CASSLGLAGDNEQFF. As DNA, the CDR3 is TGTGCCAGCAGTTTAGGACTAGCGGGAGACAATGAGCAGTTCTTC. This sequence joins TRBV27 and TRBJ2-1; 13 positions agree with TRBD2. The V gene end was trimmed by 2 bases and the J gene end by 5 bases; junction bases not matched to a gene: 0. This CDR3 region has 15 residues. From germline, CDR1 is MNHEY and CDR2 SMNVEV (reference sequence).

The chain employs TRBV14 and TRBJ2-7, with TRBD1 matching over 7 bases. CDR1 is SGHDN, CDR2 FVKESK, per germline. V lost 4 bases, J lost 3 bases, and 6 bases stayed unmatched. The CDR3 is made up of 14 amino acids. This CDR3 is CASSRPGTVYEQYF. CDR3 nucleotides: TGTGCCAGCAGCCGCCCCGGGACAGTCTACGAGCAGTACTTC.

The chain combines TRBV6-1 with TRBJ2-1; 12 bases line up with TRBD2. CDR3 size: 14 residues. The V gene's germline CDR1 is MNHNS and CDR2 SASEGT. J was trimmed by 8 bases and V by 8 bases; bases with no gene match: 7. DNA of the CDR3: TGTGCCAGCCTCGGACTAGCGGGATTAGATGAGCAGTTCTTC. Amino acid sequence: CASLGLAGLDEQFF.

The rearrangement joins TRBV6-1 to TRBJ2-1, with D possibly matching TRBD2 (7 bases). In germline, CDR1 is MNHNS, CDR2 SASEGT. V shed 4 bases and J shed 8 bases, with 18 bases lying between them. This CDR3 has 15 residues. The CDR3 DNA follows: TGTGCCAGCAGTGCACCCGGCGGGGGCGTCCATGAGCAGTTCTTC. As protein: CASSAPGGGVHEQFF.

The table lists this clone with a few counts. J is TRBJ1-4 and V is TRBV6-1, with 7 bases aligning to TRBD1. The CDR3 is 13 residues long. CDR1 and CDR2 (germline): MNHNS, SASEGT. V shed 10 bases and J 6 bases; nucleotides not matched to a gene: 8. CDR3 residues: CATMGQTHEKLFF. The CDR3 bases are TGTGCCACTATGGGACAGACTCATGAAAAACTGTTTTTT.

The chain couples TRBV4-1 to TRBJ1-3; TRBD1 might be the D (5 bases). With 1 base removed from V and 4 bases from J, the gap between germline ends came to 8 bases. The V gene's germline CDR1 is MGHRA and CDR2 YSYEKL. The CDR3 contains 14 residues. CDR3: CASSQVEGGNTIYF. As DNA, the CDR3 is TGCGCCAGCAGCCAAGTGGAGGGGGGAAACACCATATATTTT.

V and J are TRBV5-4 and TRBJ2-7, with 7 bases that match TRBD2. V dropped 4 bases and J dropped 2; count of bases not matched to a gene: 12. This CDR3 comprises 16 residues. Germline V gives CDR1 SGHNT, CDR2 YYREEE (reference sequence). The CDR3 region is CASSPPAPGGTYEQYF. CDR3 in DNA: TGTGCCAGCAGCCCACCGGCGCCGGGAGGAACCTACGAGCAGTACTTC.

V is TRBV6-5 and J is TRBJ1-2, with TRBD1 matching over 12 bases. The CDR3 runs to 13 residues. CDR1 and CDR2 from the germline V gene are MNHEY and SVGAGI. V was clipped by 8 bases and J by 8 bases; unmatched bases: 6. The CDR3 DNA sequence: TGTGCCAGCGGGACAGGGGGCTGGAGGGGCTACACCTTC. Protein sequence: CASGTGGWRGYTF.

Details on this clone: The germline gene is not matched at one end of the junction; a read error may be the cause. The CDR3 DNA follows: TGTTCCAGCAGCTTAGGAGTGAGGGCTTTCTTT. As protein: CSSSLGVRAFF. The V and J genes are TRBV7-9 and TRBJ1-1; no definite D call. The germline gives CDR1 SEHNR, CDR2 FQNEAQ (reference sequence). The CDR3 sequence is 11 residues long.

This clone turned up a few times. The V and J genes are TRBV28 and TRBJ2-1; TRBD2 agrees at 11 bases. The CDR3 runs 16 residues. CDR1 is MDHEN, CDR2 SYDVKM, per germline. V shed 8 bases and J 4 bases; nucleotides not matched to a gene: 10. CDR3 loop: CASFRAGLAAYNEQFF. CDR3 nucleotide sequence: TGTGCCAGCTTTCGTGCGGGACTAGCGGCTTACAATGAGCAGTTCTTC.

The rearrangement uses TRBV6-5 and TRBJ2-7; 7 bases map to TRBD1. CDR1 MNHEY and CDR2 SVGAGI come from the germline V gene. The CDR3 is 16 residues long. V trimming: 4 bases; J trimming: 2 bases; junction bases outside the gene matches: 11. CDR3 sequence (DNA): TGTGCCAGCAGTTCCTCCTTAAGGGGGCAGACCTACGAGCAGTACTTC. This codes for CASSSSLRGQTYEQYF.

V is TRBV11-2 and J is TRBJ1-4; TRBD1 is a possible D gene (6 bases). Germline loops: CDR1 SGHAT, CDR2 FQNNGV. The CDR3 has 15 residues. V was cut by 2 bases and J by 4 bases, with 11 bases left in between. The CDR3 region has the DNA TGTGCCAGCAGCTTACGGGGGGCGGGTAATGAAAAACTGTTTTTT. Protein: CASSLRGAGNEKLFF.

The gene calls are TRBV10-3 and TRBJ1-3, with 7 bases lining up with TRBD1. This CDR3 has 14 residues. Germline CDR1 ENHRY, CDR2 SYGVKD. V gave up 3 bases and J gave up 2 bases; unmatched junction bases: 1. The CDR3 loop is CAISEDRAGNTIYF. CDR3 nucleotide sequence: TGTGCCATCAGTGAAGACAGGGCTGGAAACACCATATATTTT.

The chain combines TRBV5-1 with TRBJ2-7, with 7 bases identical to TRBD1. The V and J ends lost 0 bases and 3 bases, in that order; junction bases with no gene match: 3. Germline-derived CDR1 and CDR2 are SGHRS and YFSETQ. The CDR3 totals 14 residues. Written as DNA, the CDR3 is TGCGCCAGCAGCTTGGCCGGGACAGACTACGAGCAGTACTTC. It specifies CASSLAGTDYEQYF. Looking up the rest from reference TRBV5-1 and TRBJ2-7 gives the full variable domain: KAGVTQTPRYLIKTRGQQVTLSCSPISGHRSVSWYQQTPGQGLQFLFEYFSETQRNKGNFPGRFSGRQFSNSRSEMNVSTLELGDSALYLCASSLAGTDYEQYFGPGTRLTVT.